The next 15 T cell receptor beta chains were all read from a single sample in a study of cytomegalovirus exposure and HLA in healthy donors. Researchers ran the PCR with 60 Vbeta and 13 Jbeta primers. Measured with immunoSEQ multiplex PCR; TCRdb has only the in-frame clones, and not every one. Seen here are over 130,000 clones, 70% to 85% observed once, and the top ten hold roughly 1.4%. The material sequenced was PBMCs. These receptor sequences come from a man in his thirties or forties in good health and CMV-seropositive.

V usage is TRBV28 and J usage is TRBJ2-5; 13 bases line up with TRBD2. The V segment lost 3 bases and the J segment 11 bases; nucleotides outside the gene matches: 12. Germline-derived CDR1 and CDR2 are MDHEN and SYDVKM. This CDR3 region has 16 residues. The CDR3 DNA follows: TGTGCCAGCAGTTTGCGACTAGCGGGAGGATGGGGTCGGCAGTACTTC. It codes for CASSLRLAGGWGRQYF.

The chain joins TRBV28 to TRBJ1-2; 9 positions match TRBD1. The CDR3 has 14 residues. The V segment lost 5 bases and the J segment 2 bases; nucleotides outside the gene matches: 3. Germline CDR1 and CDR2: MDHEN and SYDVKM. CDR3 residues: CASSSGQGNYGYTF. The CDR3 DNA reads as TGTGCCAGCAGTAGTGGACAGGGGAACTATGGCTACACCTTC.

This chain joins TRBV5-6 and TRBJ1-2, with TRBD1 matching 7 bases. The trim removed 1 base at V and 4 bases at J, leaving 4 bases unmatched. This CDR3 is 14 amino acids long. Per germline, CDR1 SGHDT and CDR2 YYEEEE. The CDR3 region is CASSLQTGRYGYTF. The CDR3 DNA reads TGTGCCAGCAGCTTGCAGACAGGGCGCTATGGCTACACCTTC.

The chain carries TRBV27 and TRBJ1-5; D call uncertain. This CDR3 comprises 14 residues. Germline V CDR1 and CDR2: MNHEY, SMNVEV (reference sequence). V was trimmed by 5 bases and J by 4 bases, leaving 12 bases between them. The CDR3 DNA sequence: TGTGCCAGCAGTCCACGGCAGCGAAATCAGCCCCAGCATTTT. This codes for CASSPRQRNQPQHF.

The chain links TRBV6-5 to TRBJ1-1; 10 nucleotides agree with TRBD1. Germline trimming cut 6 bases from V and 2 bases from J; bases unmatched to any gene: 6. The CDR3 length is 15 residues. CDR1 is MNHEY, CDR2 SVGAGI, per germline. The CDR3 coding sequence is TGTGCCAGCAGACCGGACAGGGGGAGCAACACTGAAGCTTTCTTT. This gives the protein CASRPDRGSNTEAFF.

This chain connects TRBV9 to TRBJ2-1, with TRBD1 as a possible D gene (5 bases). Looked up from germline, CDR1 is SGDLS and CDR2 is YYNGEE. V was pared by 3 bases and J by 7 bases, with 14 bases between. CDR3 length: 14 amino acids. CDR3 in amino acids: CASSDRISSNEQFF. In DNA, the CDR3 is TGTGCCAGCAGCGACAGGATTAGTTCAAATGAGCAGTTCTTC.

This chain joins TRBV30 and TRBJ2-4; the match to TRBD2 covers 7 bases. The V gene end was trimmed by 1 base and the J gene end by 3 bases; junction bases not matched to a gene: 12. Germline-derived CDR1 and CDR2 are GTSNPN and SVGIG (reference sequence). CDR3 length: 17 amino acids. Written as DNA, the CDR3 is TGTGCCTGGAGTGAACGGGGGGTCATCCTAGGCAAAAACATTCAGTACTTC. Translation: CAWSERGVILGKNIQYF.

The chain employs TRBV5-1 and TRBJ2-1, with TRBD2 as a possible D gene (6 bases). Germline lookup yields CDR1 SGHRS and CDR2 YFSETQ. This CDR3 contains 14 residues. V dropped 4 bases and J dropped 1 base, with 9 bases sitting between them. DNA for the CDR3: TGCGCCAGCAGCAGGGACTTATCCTACAATGAGCAGTTCTTC. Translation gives CASSRDLSYNEQFF.

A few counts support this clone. The CDR3 DNA follows: TGCAGCGTCTATACAGGGGGAGATACTGAAGCTTTCTTT. It codes for CSVYTGGDTEAFF. This sequence joins TRBV29-1 and TRBJ1-1; 8 positions match TRBD1. The CDR3 sequence is 13 residues long. Germline CDR1 and CDR2: SQVTM and ANQGSEA. The V gene end was trimmed by 6 bases and the J gene end by 5 bases; junction bases not matched to a gene: 8.

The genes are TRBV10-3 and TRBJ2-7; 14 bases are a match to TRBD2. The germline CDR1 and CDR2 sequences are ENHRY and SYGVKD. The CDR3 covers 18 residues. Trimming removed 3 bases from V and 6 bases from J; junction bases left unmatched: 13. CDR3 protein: CAISDHTGTSGGPGEQYF. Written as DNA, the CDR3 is TGTGCCATCAGTGACCACACCGGGACTAGCGGGGGACCAGGCGAGCAGTACTTC.

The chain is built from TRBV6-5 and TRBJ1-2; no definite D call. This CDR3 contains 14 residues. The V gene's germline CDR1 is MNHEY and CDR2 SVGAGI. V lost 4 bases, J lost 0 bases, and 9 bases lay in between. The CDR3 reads CASSFEGANYGYTF. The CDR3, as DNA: TGTGCCAGCAGTTTTGAGGGAGCTAACTATGGCTACACCTTC.

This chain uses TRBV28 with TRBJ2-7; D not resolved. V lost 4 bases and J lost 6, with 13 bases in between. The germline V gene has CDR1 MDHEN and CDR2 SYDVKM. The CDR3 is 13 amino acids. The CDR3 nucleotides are TGTGCCAGCAGTTCTGAGCCCCCAGGCGAGCAGTACTTC. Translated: CASSSEPPGEQYF.

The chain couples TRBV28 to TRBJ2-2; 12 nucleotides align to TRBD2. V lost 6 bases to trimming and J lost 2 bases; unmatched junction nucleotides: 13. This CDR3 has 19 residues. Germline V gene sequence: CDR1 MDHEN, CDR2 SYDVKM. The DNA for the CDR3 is TGTGCCAGCAGCACTCTCGACGGACTAGCGGGACCTAACACCGGGGAGCTGTTTTTT. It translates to CASSTLDGLAGPNTGELFF.

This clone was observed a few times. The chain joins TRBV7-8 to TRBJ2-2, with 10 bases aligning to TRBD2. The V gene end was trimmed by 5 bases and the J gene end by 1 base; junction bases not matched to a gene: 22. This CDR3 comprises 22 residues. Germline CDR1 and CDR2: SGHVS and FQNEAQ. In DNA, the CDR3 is TGTGCCAGCAGCCATGCGGGTCTGGGGAGCGGGGGGGGTGGGGGGAACACCGGGGAGCTGTTTTTT. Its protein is CASSHAGLGSGGGGGNTGELFF.

The CDR3 DNA follows: TGCGCCAGCAGCTGGGTTAACACCGGGGGAGCCAAAAACATTCAGTACTTC. Its protein is CASSWVNTGGAKNIQYF. This chain uses TRBV4-1 with TRBJ2-4, with D possibly TRBD2 on 6 matching bases. Looked up from germline, CDR1 is MGHRA and CDR2 is YSYEKL. The germline V and J ends were trimmed by 5 bases and 0 bases, with 17 bases remaining between them. This CDR3 region has 17 residues.